Listed below are T cell receptor beta chains from one sample, sequenced in a study of T-cell reconstitution after alpha-beta-depleted transplantation in children. TCRdb fed the PCR reads into MiXCR, producing one record per CDR3 protein. The table has more than 200,000 distinct CDR3 sequences, roughly a quarter seen once. The sequences come from PBMCs, mostly from graft donor cells, collected 360 days after TCRalphabeta/CD19-depleted stem cell transplant. These receptors all stem from a female patient aged 2-10 years who had a stem cell transplant for congenital amegakaryocytic thrombocytopenia, so the T cells may come from the graft donor. CDR3s include the opening cysteine and the closing phenylalanine or tryptophan. Expanded clones get a size class; other rows say once, few or many, or leave the size out.

V	J	size	CDR3
TRBV2	TRBJ2-6	NA	CASSHSFLSGANVLTF
TRBV12-3/TRBV12-4	TRBJ2-7	few	CASSLVGRVKGYEQYF
TRBV30	TRBJ1-2	few	CAWSTGFNYGYTF
TRBV5-1	TRBJ1-1	many	CASSFGQGGKDTEAFF
TRBV20-1	TRBJ1-5	NA	CSASRSTNQPQHF
TRBV5-1	TRBJ2-3	NA	CASSLPAKVTGGTDTQYF
TRBV3-1	TRBJ1-1	few	CASSQDANVEAFF
TRBV6-1	TRBJ1-4	NA	CASSRVTSHEKLFF
TRBV6-2/TRBV6-3	TRBJ2-1	NA	CASSILAASYNEQFF
TRBV4-1	TRBJ1-1	NA	CASSQEWNTEAFF
TRBV12-3/TRBV12-4	TRBJ1-2	NA	CASSWGQGGYGYTF
TRBV4-2	TRBJ2-7	NA	CASSQDGSATGAYEQYF
TRBV2	TRBJ1-6	few	CASLTGYNSPLHF
TRBV7-2	TRBJ1-1	few	CASSLPPTGDNEAFF
TRBV20-1	TRBJ2-1	NA	CSAPTRLAGGGGYEQFF
TRBV30	TRBJ1-2	few	CAWRGQGPYGYTF
TRBV20-1	TRBJ2-1	NA	CAARGFVNNEQFF
TRBV4-1	TRBJ2-1	many	CASSQEKGRVNEQFF
TRBV3-1	TRBJ1-3	few	CASSQDMGYISGNTIYF
TRBV5-1	TRBJ2-3	once	CASSFRGLDSSTDTQYF
TRBV5-1	TRBJ2-3	NA	CASSLRLSTDTQYF
TRBV28	TRBJ2-4	few	CASSQPGTALKNIQYF
TRBV11-2	TRBJ2-1	NA	CASSLVGDPVYNEQFF
TRBV20-1	TRBJ2-7	many	CSAETRDPERGQYF
TRBV20-1	TRBJ2-3	NA	CSASQVTDTQYF
TRBV24-1	TRBJ2-1	NA	CATSDLKRGRGNNEQFF
TRBV21-1	TRBJ2-7	NA	CASSKFSTGAYEQYF
TRBV12-3/TRBV12-4	TRBJ1-2	once	CASSPPAGAYGYTF
TRBV20-1	TRBJ2-7	NA	CSVRPSTGGPIDGQYF
TRBV20-1	TRBJ2-6	NA	CSAQSSGSGANVLTF
TRBV7-9	TRBJ1-4	NA	CASSLSSGGEKLFF
TRBV5-1	TRBJ2-3	few	CASSPTLAGELADTQYF
TRBV12-3/TRBV12-4	TRBJ2-7	NA	CASSTLAGGYEQYF
TRBV11-2	TRBJ1-4	many	CASSSLAEKLFF
TRBV18	TRBJ2-1	few	CASSSSGGVYNEQFF